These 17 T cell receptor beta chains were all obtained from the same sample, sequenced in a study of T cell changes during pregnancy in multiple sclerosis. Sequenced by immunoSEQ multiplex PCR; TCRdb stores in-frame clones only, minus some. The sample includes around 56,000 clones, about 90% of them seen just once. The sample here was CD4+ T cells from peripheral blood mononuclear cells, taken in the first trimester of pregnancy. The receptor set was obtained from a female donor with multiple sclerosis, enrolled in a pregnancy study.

The CDR3 here is CASSFKAGQGTEAFF. The CDR3 bases are TGTGCCAGCAGCTTTAAGGCAGGGCAAGGCACTGAAGCTTTCTTT. The chain has TRBV5-4 and TRBJ1-1; TRBD1 might be the D (5 bases). The CDR3 is 15 amino acids. The germline CDR1 and CDR2 sequences are SGHNT and YYREEE (reference sequence). Trimming pared 2 bases from V and 4 bases from J, leaving 15 bases between.

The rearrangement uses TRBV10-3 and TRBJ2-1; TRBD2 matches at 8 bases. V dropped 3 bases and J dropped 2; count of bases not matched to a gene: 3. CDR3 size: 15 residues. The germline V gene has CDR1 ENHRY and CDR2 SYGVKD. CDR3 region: CAISDDGGAYNEQFF. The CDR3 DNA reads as TGTGCCATCAGTGATGACGGGGGGGCCTACAATGAGCAGTTCTTC.

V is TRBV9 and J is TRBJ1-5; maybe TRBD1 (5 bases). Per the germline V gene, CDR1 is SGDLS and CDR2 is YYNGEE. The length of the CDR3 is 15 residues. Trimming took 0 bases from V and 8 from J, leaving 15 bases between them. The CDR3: CASSVGGGTREPQHF. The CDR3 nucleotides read TGTGCCAGCAGCGTAGGAGGAGGGACGAGGGAGCCCCAGCATTTT.

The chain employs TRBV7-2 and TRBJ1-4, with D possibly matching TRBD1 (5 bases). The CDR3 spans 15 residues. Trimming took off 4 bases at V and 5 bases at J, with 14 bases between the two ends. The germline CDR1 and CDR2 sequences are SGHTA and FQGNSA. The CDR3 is CASSSPGLANEKLFF. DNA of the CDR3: TGTGCCAGCAGCTCGCCGGGACTGGCCAATGAAAAACTGTTTTTT.

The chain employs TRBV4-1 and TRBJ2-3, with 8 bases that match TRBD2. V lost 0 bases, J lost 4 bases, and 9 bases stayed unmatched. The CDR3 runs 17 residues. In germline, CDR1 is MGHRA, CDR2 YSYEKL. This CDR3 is CASSQDFGGGTADTQYF. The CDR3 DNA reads TGCGCCAGCAGCCAAGATTTCGGCGGGGGGACCGCAGATACGCAGTATTTT.

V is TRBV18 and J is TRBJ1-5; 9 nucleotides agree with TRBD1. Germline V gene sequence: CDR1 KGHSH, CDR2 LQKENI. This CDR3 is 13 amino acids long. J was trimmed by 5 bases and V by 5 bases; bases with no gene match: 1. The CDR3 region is CASSRTGDQPQHF. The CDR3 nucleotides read TGTGCCAGCTCAAGGACAGGGGATCAGCCCCAGCATTTT.

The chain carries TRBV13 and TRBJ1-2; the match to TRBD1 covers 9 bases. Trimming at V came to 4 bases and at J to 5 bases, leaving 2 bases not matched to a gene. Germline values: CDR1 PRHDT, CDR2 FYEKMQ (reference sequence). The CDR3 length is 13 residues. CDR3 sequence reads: CASSSGQGYGYTF. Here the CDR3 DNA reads TGTGCCAGCAGCTCCGGACAGGGGTATGGCTACACCTTC.

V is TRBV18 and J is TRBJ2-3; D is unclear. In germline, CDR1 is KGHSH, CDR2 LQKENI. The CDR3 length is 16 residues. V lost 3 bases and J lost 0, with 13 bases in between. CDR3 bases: TGTGCCAGCTCACCTTCCGGTATAGTGAGCACAGATACGCAGTATTTT. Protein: CASSPSGIVSTDTQYF.

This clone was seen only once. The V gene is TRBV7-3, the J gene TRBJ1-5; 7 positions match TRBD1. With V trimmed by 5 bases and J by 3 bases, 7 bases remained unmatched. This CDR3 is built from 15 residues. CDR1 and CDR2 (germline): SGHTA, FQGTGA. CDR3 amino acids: CASSLLGQNNQPQHF. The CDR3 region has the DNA TGTGCCAGCAGCCTCCTGGGACAGAACAATCAGCCCCAGCATTTT.

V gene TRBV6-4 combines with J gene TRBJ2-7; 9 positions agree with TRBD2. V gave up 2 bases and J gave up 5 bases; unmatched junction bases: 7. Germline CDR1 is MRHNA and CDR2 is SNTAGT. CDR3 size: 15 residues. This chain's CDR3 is CASSDELAGLNEQYF. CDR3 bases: TGTGCCAGCAGTGACGAGCTAGCGGGGTTAAACGAGCAGTACTTC.

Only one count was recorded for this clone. The DNA for the CDR3 is TGTGCCAGCAGCCCCCTACCGGGACAGGGGAACACTGAAGCTTTCTTT. As protein: CASSPLPGQGNTEAFF. This sequence joins TRBV9 and TRBJ1-1; 9 nucleotides align to TRBD1. The CDR3 contains 16 residues. CDR1 and CDR2 (germline): SGDLS, YYNGEE. After removal of 4 bases from V and 1 base from J, the junction contained 8 bases not matched to a gene.

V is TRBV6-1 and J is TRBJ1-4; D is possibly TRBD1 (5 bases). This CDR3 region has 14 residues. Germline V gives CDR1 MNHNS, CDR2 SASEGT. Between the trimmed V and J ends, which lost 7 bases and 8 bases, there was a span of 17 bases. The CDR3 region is CASTETDLREKLFF. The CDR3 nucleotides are TGTGCCAGCACGGAGACAGACCTACGGGAAAAACTGTTTTTT.

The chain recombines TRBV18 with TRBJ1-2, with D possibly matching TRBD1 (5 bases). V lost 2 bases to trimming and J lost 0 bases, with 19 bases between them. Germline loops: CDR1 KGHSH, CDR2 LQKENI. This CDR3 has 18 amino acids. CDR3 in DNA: TGTGCCAGCTCACCATTTAATAGGGGCGCCTTCGCTAACTATGGCTACACCTTC. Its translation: CASSPFNRGAFANYGYTF.

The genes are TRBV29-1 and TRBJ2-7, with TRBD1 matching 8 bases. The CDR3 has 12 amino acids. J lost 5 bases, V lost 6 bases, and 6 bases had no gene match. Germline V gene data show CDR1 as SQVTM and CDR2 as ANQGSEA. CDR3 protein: CSVLGQGNEQYF. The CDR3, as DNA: TGCAGCGTCCTTGGACAGGGCAACGAGCAGTACTTC.

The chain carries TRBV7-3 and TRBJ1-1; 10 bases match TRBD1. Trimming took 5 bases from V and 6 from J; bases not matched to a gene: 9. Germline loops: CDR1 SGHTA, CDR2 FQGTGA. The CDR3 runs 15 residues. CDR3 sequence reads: CASSLRTGGTAEAFF. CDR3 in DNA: TGTGCCAGCAGCCTGCGGACAGGGGGTACCGCTGAAGCTTTCTTT.

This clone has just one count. CDR3 coding DNA: TGTGCCAGCAGCTCCCGCGGGACTAGGGGCGGTGGGTTGTTCTTC. This codes for CASSSRGTRGGGLFF. This chain links TRBV7-2 with TRBJ2-1, with TRBD2 matching over 8 bases. Germline V lookup: CDR1 SGHTA, CDR2 FQGNSA. J was trimmed by 15 bases and V by 4 bases; bases with no gene match: 17. The CDR3 consists of 15 residues.

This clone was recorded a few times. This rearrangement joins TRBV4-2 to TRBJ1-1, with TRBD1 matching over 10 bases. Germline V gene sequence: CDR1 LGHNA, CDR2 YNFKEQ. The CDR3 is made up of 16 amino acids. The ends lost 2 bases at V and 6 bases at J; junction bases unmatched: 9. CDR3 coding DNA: TGTGCCAGCAGCCAACTCACCGGGACAGGGGCGCCTGAAGCTTTCTTT. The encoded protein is CASSQLTGTGAPEAFF.